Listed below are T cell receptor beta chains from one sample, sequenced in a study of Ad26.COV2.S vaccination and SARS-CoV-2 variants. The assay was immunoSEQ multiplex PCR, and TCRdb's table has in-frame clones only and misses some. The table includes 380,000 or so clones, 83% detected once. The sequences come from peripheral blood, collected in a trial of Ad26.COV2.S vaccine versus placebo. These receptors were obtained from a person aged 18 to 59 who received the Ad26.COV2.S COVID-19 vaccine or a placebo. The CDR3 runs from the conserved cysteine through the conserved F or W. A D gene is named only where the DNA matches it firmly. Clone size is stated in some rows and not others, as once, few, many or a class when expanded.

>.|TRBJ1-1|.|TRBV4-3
TGCGCCAGCAGCCATGTTTTCCGCGGGGGGAACACTGAAGCTTTCTTT
CASSHVFRGGNTEAFF
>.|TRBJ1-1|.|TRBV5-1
TGCGCCAGCAGACTAGTCTCGGGGATGAGGACTGAAGCTTTCTTT
CASRLVSGMRTEAFF
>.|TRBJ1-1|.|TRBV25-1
TGTGCCAGCAGTTTGCCCTGGGACACTGAAGCTTTCTTT
CASSLPWDTEAFF
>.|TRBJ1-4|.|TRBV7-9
TGTGCCAGCAACGGACAGTTAGGGGAAAAACTGTTTTTT
CASNGQLGEKLFF
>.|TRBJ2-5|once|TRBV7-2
TGTGCCAGCAGCTCAAGACCTACCAACAGGGAGACGCGGACCCAGTACTTC
CASSSRPTNRETRTQYF
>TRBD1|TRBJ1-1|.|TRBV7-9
TGTGCCAGCAGCTTATCACAGGGGCACACTGAAGCTTTCTTT
CASSLSQGHTEAFF
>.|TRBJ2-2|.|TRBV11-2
TGTGCCAGCAGCCCGTGGGGGGCTGGCGGGGAGCTGTTTTTT
CASSPWGAGGELFF
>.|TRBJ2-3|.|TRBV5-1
TGCGCCAGCAGCTTGGAACAGCTCACAGATACGCAGTATTTT
CASSLEQLTDTQYF
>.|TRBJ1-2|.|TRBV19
TGTGCCAGTAGTATAGGAGGGCAGAATGGCTACACCTTC
CASSIGGQNGYTF
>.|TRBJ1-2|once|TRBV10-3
TGTGCCATCAGTGAGGAGGGCAGCTATGGCTACACCTTC
CAISEEGSYGYTF
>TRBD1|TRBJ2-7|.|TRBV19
TGTGCCAGTAGTATAGTTGGGACAGGCGTCTACGAGCAGTACTTC
CASSIVGTGVYEQYF
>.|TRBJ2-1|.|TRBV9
TGTGCCAGCAGCGTAGCCCCACCGTCACGAGAGCAGTTCTTC
CASSVAPPSREQFF
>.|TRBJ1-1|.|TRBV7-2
TGTGCCAGCAGCTTAAGGGCAAATACTGAAGCTTTCTTT
CASSLRANTEAFF
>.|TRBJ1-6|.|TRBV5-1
TGCGCCAGCAGCTTGGGGGCCCCTGGGGGAAATTCACCCCTCCACTTT
CASSLGAPGGNSPLHF
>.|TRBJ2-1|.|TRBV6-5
TGTGCCAGCAGTTACTCGGACGTTGCGGGCAATGAGCAGTTCTTC
CASSYSDVAGNEQFF
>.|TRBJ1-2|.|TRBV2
TGTGCCAGCAGTGACTGGCGTAACTATGGCTACACCTTC
CASSDWRNYGYTF
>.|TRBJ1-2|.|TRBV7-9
TGTGCCAGCAGCTCGCCTGGTGTGGCGCGCTATGGCTACACCTTC
CASSSPGVARYGYTF
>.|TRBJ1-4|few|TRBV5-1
TGCGCCAGCAGCTTGGCCGGGACGAGCGGTGAAAAACTGTTTTTT
CASSLAGTSGEKLFF
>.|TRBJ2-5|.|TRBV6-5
TGTGCCAGCACCGGGACGGTCAAAGAGACCCAGTACTTC
CASTGTVKETQYF
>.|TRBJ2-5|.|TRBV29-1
TGCAGCGTTGATCCGGCGGGGGAGACCCAGTACTTC
CSVDPAGETQYF
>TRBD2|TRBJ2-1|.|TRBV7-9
TGTGCCAGCAGCTTAATTAGCGGGAGATACAATGAGCAGTTCTTC
CASSLISGRYNEQFF
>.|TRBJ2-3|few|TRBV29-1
TGCAGCGTCCTTGGGGCTAGCATGGCAGATACGCAGTATTTT
CSVLGASMADTQYF
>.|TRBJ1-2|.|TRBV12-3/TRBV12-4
TGTGCCAGCAGCCCCTGGCAGTATGGCTACACCTTC
CASSPWQYGYTF
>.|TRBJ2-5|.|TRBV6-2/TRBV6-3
TGTGCCAGCAGTTACTCCTCCGGGGCAGAGACCCAGTACTTC
CASSYSSGAETQYF
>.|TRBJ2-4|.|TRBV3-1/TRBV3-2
TGTGCCAGCAGCCAGAGCGGAAAAAACATTCAGTACTTC
CASSQSGKNIQYF
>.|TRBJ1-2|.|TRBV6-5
TGTGCCAGCAGTTACTCGCTCAAAGGGGTGACTGGTGGCTACACCTTC
CASSYSLKGVTGGYTF
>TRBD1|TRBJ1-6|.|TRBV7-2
TGTGCCAGCAGCTCCGCCTACAGGGGACGAAAGTCACCCCTCCACTTT
CASSSAYRGRKSPLHF
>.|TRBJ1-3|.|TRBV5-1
TGCGCCAGCAGCTATCAGGGGTCGGGCGGAAACACCATATATTTT
CASSYQGSGGNTIYF
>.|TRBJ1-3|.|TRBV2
TGTGCCAGCAGTGGTGGTTCCAATTCCGGAAACACCATATATTTT
CASSGGSNSGNTIYF
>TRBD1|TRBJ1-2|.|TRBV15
TGTGCCACCAGCAGGGGGACAGGACGAGACTATGGCTACACCTTC
CATSRGTGRDYGYTF
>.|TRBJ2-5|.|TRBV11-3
TGTGCCAGTTCATCCAAGGACCGGGCGTGGGAGACCCAGTACTTC
CASSSKDRAWETQYF
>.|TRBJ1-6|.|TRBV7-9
TGTGCCAGCAGCTCCTTGACCTTTGGGGATTCACCCCTCCACTTT
CASSSLTFGDSPLHF
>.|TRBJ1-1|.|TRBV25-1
TGTGCCAGCAGGAAGAGCGGGGCGTGGGGCACTGAAGCTTTCTTT
CASRKSGAWGTEAFF
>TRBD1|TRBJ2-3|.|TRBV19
TGTGCCAGTAGTGGGGCGGCCAGGGGGTCGCGGGCAGATACGCAGTATTTT
CASSGAARGSRADTQYF
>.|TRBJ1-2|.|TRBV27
TGTGCCAGCAGTTTGAGCGGGGATCTTGGCTACACCTTC
CASSLSGDLGYTF
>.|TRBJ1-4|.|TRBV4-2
TGTGCCAGCAGCCCCTGGACGTCCTCAGGCAGTGAAAAACTGTTTTTT
CASSPWTSSGSEKLFF
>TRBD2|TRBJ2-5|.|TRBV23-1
TGCGCCAGCAGTCGCGGGGGTGAGACCCAGTACTTC
CASSRGGETQYF
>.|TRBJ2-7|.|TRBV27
TGTGCCAGCAGTGAGAGGGGTAGGGGTGAGCAGTACTTC
CASSERGRGEQYF
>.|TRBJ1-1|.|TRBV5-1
TGCGCCAGCAGCTTTCGGACGGTTACTGAAGCTTTCTTT
CASSFRTVTEAFF
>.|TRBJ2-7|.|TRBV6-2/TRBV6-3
TGTGCCAGCAGTTACGCGGCCGAGCAGTACTTC
CASSYAAEQYF
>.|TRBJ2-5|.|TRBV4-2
TGTGCCAGCAGCCCGAACCAAGAGACCCAGTACTTC
CASSPNQETQYF
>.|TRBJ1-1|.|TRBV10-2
TGCGCCAGCAGTGAGTCAAAGGGGGGAAAAGCTTTCTTT
CASSESKGGKAFF
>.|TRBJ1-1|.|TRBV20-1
TGCAGTGCTAGAGACGGTCCGGAGGCTTTCTTT
CSARDGPEAFF
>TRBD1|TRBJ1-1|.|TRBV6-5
TGTGCCAGCAGCCCCAGGGGGGTGAACACTGAAGCTTTCTTT
CASSPRGVNTEAFF
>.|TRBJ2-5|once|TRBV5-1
TGCGCCAGCAGCTCCCCTACAGGGTGGGAGACCCAGTACTTC
CASSSPTGWETQYF
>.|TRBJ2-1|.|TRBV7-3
TGTGCCAGCAGCCAGGGGCCCGGGGTGTATGAGCAGTTCTTC
CASSQGPGVYEQFF
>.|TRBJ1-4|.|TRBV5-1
TGCGCCAGCAGCTTTGCGGGGGCTAATGAAAAACTGTTTTTT
CASSFAGANEKLFF
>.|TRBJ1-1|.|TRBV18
TGTGCCAGCTCACCCTCGATTTGGGGCTCCGATTACACTGAAGCTTTCTTT
CASSPSIWGSDYTEAFF
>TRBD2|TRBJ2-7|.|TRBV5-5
TGTGCCAGCAGCCATAGCGGGAGATACTACGAGCAGTACTTC
CASSHSGRYYEQYF
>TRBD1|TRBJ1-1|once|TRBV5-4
TGTGCCAGCAGCTCGGGACAGGGAGGGACTGAAGCTTTCTTT
CASSSGQGGTEAFF